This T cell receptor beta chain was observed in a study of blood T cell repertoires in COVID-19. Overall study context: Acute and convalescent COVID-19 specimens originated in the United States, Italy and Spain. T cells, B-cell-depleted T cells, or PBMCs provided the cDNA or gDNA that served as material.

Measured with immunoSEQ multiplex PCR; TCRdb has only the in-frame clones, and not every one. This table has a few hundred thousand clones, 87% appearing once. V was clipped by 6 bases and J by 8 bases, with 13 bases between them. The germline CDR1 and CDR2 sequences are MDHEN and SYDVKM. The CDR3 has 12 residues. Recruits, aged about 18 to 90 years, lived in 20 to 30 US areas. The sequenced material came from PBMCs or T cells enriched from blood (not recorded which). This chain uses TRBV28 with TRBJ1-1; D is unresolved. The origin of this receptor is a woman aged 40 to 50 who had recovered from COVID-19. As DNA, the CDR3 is TGTGCCAGCAGGGGCACCCCGGGGGAAGCTTTCTTT. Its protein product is CASRGTPGEAFF.